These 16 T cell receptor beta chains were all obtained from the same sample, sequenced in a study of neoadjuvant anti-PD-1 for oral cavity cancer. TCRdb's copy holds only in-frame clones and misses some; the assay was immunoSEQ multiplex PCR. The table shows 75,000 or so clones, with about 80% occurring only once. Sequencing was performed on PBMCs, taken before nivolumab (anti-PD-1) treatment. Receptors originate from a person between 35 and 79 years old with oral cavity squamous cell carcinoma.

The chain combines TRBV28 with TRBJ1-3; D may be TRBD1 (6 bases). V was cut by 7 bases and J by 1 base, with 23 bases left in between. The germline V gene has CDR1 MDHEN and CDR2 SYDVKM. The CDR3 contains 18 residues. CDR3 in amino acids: CASTQLGGGSGSGNTIYF. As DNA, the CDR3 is TGTGCCAGCACCCAGCTAGGGGGGGGTTCTGGGTCTGGAAACACCATATATTTT.

CDR3: CASSPRGRSTDTQYF. The CDR3 coding sequence is TGTGCCAGCAGCCCCCGCGGGCGGTCCACAGATACGCAGTATTTT. The chain employs TRBV13 and TRBJ2-3; D is perhaps TRBD2 (5 bases). V shed 5 bases and J shed 2 bases, with 14 bases lying between them. The V gene's germline CDR1 is PRHDT and CDR2 FYEKMQ (reference sequence). This CDR3 is built from 15 residues.

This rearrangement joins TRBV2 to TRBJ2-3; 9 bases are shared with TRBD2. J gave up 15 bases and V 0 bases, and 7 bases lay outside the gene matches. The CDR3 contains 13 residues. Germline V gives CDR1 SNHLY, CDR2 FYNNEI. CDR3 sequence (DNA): TGTGCCAGCAGTGAAGCGCGGGGGGGCCTTGGATATTTT. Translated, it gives CASSEARGGLGYF.

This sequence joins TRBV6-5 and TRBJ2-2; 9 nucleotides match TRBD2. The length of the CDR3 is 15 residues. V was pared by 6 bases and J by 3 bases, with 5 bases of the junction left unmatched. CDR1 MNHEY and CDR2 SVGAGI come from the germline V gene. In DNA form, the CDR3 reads TGTGCCAGCAGAGCTAGCGGGGCCTACACCGGGGAGCTGTTTTTT. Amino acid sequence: CASRASGAYTGELFF.

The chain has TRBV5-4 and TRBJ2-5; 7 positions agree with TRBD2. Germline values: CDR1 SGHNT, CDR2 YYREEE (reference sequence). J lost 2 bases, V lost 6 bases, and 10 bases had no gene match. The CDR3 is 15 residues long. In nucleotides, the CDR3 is TGTGCCAGCACCCAATGGGGGGGTGGTCAAGAGACCCAGTACTTC. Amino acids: CASTQWGGGQETQYF.

This CDR3 is CASSLEAGTNEKLFF. The CDR3, as DNA: TGTGCCAGCAGCTTGGAGGCAGGAACTAATGAAAAACTGTTTTTT. The chain uses TRBV5-6 and TRBJ1-4; D is undetermined. Trimming shortened V by 0 bases and J by 1 base, and 7 bases separated the two germline ends. The CDR3 extends over 15 amino acids. Germline V gene sequence: CDR1 SGHDT, CDR2 YYEEEE.

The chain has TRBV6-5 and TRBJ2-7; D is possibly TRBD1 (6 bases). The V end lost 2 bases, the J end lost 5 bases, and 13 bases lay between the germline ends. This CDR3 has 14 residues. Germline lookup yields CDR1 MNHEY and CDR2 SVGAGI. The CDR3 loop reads CASSYSSQGNEQYF. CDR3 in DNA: TGTGCCAGCAGTTACAGTAGCCAGGGGAACGAGCAGTACTTC.

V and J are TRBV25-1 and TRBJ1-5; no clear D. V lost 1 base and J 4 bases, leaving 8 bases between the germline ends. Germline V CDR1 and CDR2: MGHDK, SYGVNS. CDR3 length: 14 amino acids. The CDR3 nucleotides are TGTGCCAGCAGTGAATCGGGTGCGAATCAGCCCCAGCATTTT. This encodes CASSESGANQPQHF. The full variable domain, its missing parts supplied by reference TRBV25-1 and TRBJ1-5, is EADIYQTPRYLVIGTGKKITLECSQTMGHDKMYWYQQDPGMELHLIHYSYGVNSTEKGDLSSESTVSRIRTEHFPLTLESARPSHTSQYLCASSESGANQPQHFGDGTRLSIL.

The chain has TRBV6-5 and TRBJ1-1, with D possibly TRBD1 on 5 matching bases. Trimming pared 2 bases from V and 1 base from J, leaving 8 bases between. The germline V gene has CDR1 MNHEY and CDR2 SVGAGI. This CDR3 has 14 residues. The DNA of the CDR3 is TGTGCCAGCAGTTACGGGGGACCGAACACTGAAGCTTTCTTT. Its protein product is CASSYGGPNTEAFF.

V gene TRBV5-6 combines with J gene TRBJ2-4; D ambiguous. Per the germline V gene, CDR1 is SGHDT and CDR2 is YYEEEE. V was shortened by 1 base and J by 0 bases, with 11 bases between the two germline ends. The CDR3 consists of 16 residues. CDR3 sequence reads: CASSLQGISAKNIQYF. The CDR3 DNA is TGTGCCAGCAGCTTGCAAGGCATTTCAGCCAAAAACATTCAGTACTTC.

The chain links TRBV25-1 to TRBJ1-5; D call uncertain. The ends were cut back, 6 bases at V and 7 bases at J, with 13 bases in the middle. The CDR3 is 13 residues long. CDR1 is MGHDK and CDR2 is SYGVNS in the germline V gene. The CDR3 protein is CASSPNRGQPQHF. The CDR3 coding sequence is TGTGCCAGCAGCCCCAATCGGGGACAGCCCCAGCATTTT.

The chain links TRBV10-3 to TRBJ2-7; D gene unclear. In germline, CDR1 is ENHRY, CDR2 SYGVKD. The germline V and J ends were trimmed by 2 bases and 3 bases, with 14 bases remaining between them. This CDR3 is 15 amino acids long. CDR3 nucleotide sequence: TGTGCCATCAGTGAGGGTGTGCGGAAGGGCTACGAGCAGTACTTC. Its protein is CAISEGVRKGYEQYF.

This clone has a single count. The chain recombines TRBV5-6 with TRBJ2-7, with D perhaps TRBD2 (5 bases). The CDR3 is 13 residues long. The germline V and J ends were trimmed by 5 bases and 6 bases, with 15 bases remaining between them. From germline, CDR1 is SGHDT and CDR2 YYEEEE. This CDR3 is CASSGPGRGEQYF. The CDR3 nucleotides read TGTGCCAGCAGTGGACCGGGGAGAGGCGAGCAGTACTTC. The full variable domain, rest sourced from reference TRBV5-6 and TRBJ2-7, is DAGVTQSPTHLIKTRGQQVTLRCSPKSGHDTVSWYQQALGQGPQFIFQYYEEEERQRGNFPDRFSGHQFPNYSSELNVNALLLGDSALYLCASSGPGRGEQYFGPGTRLTVT.

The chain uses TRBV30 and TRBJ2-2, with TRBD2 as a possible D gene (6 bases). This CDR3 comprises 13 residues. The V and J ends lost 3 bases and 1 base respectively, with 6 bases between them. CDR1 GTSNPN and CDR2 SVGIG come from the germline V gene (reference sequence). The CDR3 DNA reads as TGTGCCTGGAGGGAGGGGAACACCGGGGAGCTGTTTTTT. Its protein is CAWREGNTGELFF.

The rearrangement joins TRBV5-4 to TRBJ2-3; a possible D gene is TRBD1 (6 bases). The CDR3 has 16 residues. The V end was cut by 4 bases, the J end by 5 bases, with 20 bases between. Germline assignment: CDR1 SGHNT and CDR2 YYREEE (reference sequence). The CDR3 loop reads CASSGYGTSSRDTQYF. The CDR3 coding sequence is TGTGCCAGCAGCGGATACGGGACATCATCAAGAGATACGCAGTATTTT.

CDR3 nucleotide sequence: TGTGCCAGCAGCCTCAGCGGGACAAGCACAGATACGCAGTATTTT. Its translation: CASSLSGTSTDTQYF. The rearrangement joins TRBV9 to TRBJ2-3; D is possibly TRBD2 (7 bases). The CDR3 contains 15 residues. Trimming removed 4 bases from V and 0 bases from J, with 12 bases in between. Germline CDR1 and CDR2: SGDLS and YYNGEE.